These T cell receptor beta chains were read from a single sample in a study of T cells in Graves' hyperthyroidism and ophthalmopathy. TCRdb re-called the multiplex PCR reads with MiXCR, one entry per CDR3 protein. Of 350,000 or so distinct CDR3 sequences listed, about a sixth are singletons. The sequenced sample was blood. The receptor set was obtained from a woman between 40 and 55 years old with Graves' ophthalmopathy. Each CDR3 is given with its conserved first and last residue.

v_call	cdr3_aa
TRBV12-3/TRBV12-4	CASSHVYPYEQFF
TRBV4-2	CASSQDGKREMPETQYF
TRBV27	CASREQGTHEQYF
TRBV6-4	CASSDSWGGGTEAFF
TRBV28	CASSLSSGRETQYF
TRBV28	CASRTEGTSSYNSPLHF
TRBV20-1	CSARVKTGMNTEAFF
TRBV6-2/TRBV6-3	CASLGRGLGEQYF
TRBV7-9	CASSFASAANYGYTF
TRBV30	CAWSPGLAGGEQFF
TRBV7-2	CASSLTGLQDHGYTF
TRBV7-9	CASSFPGGRDTDTQYF
TRBV28	CASSLEAPYEQYF
TRBV12-3/TRBV12-4	CASSLSGRSSTETQYF
TRBV15	CATSRTPGLAGGETQYF
TRBV28	CAIKRTPGLYSYEQYF
TRBV12-3/TRBV12-4	CASSLASGTKETQYF
TRBV5-1	CASSWTVYGYTF
TRBV12-3/TRBV12-4	CASRFAGGYTF
TRBV6-1	CASKPDRGTYEQYF
TRBV7-2	CASSSAYRLSSGANVLTF
TRBV6-1	CASSHNRGRGYEQYF
TRBV13	CASSQTGTGTYEQYF
TRBV12-3/TRBV12-4	CASSFDRGGSEAFF
TRBV6-1	CASTGGLYEQYF
TRBV24-1	CATSRGQNYGYTF
TRBV11-2	CASSLIGGTEAFF
TRBV24-1	CATSDQNRALAKNIQCF
TRBV18	CASSPIQGSYEQYF
TRBV9	CASSVLGAWGYEQYF
TRBV11-2	CASSLDPLGVYEQYF